Described below is a single T cell receptor (beta chain) sequence and its context. The data stem from a study of control samples from healthy donors and cancer patients. CDR3 length: 15 amino acids. Germline CDR1 and CDR2: KGHSH and LQKENI. Between the trimmed V and J ends, which lost 3 bases and 8 bases, there was a span of 16 bases. Here immunoSEQ multiplex PCR was the method, and the copy in TCRdb shows in-frame clones only, minus some. The data hold about 140,000 clones, with about 88% observed a single time. The V gene is TRBV18, the J gene TRBJ1-4; D is undetermined. The origin of this receptor is a woman in her 30s in good health. Sequencing was carried out using blood. The CDR3 region is CASSPSGLSREKLFF. The CDR3 nucleotides are TGTGCCAGCTCACCTTCCGGGCTCAGTAGGGAAAAACTGTTTTTT.